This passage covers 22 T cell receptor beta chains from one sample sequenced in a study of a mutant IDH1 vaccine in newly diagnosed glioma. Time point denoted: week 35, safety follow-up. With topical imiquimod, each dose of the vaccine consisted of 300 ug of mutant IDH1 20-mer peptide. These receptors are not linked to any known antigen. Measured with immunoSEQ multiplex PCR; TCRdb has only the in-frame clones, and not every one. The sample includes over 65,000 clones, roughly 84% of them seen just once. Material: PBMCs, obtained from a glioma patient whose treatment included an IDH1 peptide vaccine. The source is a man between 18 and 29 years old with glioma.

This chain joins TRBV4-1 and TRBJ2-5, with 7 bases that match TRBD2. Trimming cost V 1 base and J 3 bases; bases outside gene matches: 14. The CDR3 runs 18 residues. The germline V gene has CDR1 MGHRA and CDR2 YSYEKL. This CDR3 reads CASSQVPPGAGLKETQYF. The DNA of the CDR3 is TGCGCCAGCAGCCAAGTCCCTCCCGGAGCGGGATTGAAAGAGACCCAGTACTTC.

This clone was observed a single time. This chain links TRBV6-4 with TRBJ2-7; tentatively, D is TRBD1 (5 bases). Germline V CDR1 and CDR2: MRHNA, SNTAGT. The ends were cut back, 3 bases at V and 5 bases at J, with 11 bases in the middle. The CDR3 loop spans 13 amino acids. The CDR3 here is CASSEAPGNEQYF. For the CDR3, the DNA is TGTGCCAGCAGTGAGGCACCAGGGAACGAGCAGTACTTC.

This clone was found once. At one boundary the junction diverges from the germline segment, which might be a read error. The CDR3 nucleotides are TGCGAAGGGACCCAGACTAATGAAAAACTGTTTTTT. Protein product: CEGTQTNEKLFF. This rearrangement joins TRBV7-2 to TRBJ1-4; tentative D call: TRBD1 (5 bases). The CDR3 totals 12 residues. Germline loops: CDR1 SGHTA, CDR2 FQGNSA.

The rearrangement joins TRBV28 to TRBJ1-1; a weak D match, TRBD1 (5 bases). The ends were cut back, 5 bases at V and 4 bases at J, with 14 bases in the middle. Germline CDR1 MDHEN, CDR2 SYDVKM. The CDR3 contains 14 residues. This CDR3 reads CASSLSWGGTEAFF. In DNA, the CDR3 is TGTGCCAGCAGTCTCTCCTGGGGGGGCACTGAAGCTTTCTTT.

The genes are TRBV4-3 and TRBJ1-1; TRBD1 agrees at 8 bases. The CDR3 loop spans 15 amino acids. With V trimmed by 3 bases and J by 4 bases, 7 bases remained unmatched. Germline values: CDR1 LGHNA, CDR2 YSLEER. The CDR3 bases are TGCGCCAGCAGCCAGTCCTACACAGGGGGCACTGAAGCTTTCTTT. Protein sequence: CASSQSYTGGTEAFF.

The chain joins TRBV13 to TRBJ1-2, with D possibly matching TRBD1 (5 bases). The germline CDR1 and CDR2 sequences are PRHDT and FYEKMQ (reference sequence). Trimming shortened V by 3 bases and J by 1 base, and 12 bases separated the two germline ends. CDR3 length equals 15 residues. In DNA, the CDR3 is TGTGCCAGCAGCTTCCAGGCGGGGCTTAACTATGGCTACACCTTC. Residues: CASSFQAGLNYGYTF.

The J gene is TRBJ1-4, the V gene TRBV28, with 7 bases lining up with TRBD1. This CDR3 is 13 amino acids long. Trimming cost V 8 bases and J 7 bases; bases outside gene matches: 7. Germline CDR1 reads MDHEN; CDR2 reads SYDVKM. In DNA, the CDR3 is TGTGCCAGCTACAGGCAGGGGGTTGAAAAACTGTTTTTT. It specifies CASYRQGVEKLFF.

As DNA, the CDR3 is TGTGCCAGCAGCCCGGGCCGCCGGAGGAGTACTGAAGCTTTCTTT. It encodes CASSPGRRRSTEAFF. The chain has TRBV5-6 and TRBJ1-1; D uncertain. Trimming shortened V by 4 bases and J by 5 bases, and 18 bases separated the two germline ends. Germline-derived CDR1 and CDR2 are SGHDT and YYEEEE. The CDR3 sequence is 15 residues long.

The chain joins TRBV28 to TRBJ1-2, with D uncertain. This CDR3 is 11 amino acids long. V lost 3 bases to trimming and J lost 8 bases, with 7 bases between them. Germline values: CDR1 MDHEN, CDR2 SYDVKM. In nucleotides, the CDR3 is TGTGCCAGCAGTTTTTGGAGCGGCTACACCTTC. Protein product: CASSFWSGYTF.

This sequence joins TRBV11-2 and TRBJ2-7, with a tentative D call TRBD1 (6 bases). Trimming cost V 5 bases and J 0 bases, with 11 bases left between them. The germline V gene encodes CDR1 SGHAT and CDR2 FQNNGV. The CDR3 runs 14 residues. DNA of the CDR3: TGTGCCAGCAGCACTCAGGGGCTCTCCTACGAGCAGTACTTC. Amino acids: CASSTQGLSYEQYF.

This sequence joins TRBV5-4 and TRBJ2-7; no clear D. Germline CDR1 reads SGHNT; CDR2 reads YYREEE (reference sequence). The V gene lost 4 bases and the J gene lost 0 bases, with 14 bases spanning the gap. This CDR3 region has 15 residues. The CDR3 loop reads CASSQTSPSSYEQYF. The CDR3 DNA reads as TGTGCCAGCAGCCAAACAAGTCCTAGCTCCTACGAGCAGTACTTC.

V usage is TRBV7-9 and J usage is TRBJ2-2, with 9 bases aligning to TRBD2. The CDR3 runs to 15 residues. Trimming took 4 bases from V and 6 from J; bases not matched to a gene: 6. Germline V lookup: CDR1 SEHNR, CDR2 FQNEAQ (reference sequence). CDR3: CASSYLAGRSGELFF. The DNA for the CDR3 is TGTGCCAGCAGCTACCTAGCGGGAAGGTCCGGGGAGCTGTTTTTT.

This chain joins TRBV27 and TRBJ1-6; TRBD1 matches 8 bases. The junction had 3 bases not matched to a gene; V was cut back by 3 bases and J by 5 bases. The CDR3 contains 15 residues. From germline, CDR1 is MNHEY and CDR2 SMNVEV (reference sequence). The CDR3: CASSFTGGHNSPLHF. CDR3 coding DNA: TGTGCCAGCAGTTTTACAGGGGGACATAATTCACCCCTCCACTTT.

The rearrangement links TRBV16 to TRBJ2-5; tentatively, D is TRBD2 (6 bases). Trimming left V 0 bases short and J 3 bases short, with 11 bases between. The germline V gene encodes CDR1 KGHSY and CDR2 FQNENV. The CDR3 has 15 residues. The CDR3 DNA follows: TGTGCCAGCAGCCAATCGGGAGGAAGAAAAGAGACCCAGTACTTC. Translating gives CASSQSGGRKETQYF.

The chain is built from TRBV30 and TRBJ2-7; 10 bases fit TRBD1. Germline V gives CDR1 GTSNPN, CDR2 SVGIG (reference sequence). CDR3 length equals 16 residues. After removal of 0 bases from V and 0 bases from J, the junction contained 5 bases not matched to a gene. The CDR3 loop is CAWSVTRTGGSYEQYF. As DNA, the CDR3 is TGTGCCTGGAGTGTCACCAGGACAGGGGGCTCCTACGAGCAGTACTTC.

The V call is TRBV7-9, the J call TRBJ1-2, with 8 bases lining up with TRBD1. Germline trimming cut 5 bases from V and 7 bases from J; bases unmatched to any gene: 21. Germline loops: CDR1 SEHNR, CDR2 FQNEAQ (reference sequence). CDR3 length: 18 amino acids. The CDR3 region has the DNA TGTGCCAGCAGCATACCGGGACAGGCTACATCCATCTCCTTTGGCTACACCTTC. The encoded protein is CASSIPGQATSISFGYTF.

CDR3 sequence: CASSLGLAGAIQETQYF. The CDR3 nucleotides read TGCGCCAGCAGCCTAGGACTAGCGGGGGCCATCCAAGAGACCCAGTACTTC. V and J are TRBV5-1 and TRBJ2-5, with TRBD2 matching 13 bases. The germline V gene encodes CDR1 SGHRS and CDR2 YFSETQ. V trimming: 4 bases; J trimming: 1 base; junction bases outside the gene matches: 7. The CDR3 totals 17 residues.

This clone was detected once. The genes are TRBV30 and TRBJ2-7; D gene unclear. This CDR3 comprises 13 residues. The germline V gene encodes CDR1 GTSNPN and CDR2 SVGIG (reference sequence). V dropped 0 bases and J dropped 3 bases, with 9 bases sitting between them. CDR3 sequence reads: CAWSVGSLYEQYF. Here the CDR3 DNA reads TGTGCCTGGAGTGTAGGCAGTCTCTACGAGCAGTACTTC.

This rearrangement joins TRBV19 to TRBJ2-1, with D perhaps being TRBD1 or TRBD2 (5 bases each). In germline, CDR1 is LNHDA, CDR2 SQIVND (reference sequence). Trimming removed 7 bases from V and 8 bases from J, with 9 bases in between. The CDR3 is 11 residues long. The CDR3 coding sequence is TGTGCCAGTAAGATGGGACATGAGCAGTTCTTC. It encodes CASKMGHEQFF.

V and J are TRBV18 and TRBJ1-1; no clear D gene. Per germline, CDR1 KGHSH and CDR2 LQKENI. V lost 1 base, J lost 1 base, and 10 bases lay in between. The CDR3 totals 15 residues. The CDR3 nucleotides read TGTGCCAGCTCACCACAGGGTAGCGGGAACACTGAAGCTTTCTTT. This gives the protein CASSPQGSGNTEAFF.

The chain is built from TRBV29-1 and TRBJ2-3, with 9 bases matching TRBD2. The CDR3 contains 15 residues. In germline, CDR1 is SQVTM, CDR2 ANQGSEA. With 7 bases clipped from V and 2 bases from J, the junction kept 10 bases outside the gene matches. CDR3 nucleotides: TGCAGCGGGAGGCGGGAGGGCCTTCTCACAGATACGCAGTATTTT. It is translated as CSGRREGLLTDTQYF.

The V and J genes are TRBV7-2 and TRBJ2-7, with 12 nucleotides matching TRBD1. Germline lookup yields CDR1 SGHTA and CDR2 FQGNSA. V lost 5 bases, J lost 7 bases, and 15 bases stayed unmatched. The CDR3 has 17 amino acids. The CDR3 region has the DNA TGTGCCAGCAGCACGAAGGGGGGACAGGGGGCGGCTCGGGAGCAGTACTTC. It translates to CASSTKGGQGAAREQYF.